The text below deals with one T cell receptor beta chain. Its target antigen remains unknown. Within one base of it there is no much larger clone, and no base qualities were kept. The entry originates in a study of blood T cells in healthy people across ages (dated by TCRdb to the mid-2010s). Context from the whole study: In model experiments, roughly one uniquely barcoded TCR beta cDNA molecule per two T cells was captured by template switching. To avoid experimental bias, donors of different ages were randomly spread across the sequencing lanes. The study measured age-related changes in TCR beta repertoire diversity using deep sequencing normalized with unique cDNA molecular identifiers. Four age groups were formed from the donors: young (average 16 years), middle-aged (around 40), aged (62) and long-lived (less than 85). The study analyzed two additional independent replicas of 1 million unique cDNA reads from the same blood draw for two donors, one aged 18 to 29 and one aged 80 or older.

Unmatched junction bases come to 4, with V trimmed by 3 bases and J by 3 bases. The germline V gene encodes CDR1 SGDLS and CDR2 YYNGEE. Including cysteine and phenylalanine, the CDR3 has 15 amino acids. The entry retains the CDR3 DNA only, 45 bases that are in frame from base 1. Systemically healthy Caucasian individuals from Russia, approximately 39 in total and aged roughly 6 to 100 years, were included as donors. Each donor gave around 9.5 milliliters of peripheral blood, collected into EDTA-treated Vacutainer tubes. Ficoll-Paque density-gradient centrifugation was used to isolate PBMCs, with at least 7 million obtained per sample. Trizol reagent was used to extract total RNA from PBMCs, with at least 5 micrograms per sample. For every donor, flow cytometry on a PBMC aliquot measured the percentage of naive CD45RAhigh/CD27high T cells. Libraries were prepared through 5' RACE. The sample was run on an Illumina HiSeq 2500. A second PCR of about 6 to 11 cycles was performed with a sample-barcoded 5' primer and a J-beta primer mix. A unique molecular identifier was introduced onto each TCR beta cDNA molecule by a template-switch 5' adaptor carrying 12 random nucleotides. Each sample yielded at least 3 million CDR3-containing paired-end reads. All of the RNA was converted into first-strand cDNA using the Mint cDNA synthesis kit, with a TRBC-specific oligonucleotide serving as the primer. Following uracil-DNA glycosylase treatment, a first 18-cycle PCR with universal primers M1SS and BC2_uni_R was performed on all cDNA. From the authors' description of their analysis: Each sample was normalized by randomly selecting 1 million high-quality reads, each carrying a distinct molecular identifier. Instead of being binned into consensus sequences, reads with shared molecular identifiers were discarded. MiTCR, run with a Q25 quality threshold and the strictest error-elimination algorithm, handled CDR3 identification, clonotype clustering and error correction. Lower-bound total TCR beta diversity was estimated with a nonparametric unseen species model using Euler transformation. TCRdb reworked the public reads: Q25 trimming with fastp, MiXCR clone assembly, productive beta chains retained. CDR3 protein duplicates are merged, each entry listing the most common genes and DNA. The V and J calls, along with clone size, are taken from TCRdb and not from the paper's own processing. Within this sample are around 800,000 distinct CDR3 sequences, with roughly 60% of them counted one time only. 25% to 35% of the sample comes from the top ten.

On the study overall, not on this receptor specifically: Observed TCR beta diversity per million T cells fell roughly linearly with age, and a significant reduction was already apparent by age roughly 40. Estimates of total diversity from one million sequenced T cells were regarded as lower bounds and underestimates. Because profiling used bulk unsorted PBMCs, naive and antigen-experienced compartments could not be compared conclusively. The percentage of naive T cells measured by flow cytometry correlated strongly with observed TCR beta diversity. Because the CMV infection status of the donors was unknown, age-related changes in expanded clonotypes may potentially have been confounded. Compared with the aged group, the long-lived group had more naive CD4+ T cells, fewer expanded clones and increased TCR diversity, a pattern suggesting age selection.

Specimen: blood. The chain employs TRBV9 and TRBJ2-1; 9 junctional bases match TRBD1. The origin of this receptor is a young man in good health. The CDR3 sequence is CASSGRDRVYNEQFF. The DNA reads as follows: TGTGCCAGCAGCGGCCGGGACAGGGTCTACAATGAGCAGTTCTTC.